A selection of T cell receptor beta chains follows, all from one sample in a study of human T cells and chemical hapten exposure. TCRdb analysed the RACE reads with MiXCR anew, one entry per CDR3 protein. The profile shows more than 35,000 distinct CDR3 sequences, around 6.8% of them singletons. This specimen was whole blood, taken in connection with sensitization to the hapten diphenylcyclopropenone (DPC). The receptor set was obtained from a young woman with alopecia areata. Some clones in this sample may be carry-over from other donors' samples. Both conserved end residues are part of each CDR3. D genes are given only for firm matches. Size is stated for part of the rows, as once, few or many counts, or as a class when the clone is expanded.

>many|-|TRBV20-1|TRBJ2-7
CSPSGTGSGEQYF
TGCAGTCCTAGCGGGACAGGGTCCGGCGAGCAGTACTTC
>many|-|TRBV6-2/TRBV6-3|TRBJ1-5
CASQEWDNQPQHF
TGTGCCAGCCAGGAATGGGACAATCAGCCCCAGCATTTT
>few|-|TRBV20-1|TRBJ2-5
CSASPQRGETQYF
TGCAGTGCTAGTCCACAGAGGGGAGAGACCCAGTACTTC
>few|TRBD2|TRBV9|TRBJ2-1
CASSVGLAGGGSYNEQFF
TGTGCCAGCAGCGTAGGGCTAGCGGGGGGTGGCTCCTACAATGAGCAGTTCTTC
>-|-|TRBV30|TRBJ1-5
CAWSVAGPLVEPQHF
TGTGCCTGGAGTGTAGCGGGACCGTTAGTGGAGCCCCAGCATTTT
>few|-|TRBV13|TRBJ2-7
CASSLSRISYEQYF
TGTGCCAGCAGCTTGTCGCGGATCTCCTACGAGCAGTACTTC
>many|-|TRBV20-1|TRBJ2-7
CSARVTGYRYEQYF
TGCAGTGCTAGGGTAACAGGGTATAGATACGAGCAGTACTTC
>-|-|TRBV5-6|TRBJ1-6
CASSLSWGADNSPLHF
TGTGCCAGCAGCTTGTCATGGGGCGCGGATAATTCACCCCTCCACTTT
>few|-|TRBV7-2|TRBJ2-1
CASSWAQINEQFF
TGTGCCAGCAGCTGGGCTCAAATCAATGAGCAGTTCTTC
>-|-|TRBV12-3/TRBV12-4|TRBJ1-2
CASSPIRFYGYTF
TGTGCCAGCAGCCCGATCCGGTTCTATGGCTACACCTTC
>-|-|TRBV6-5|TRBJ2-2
CASMLDTQDTGELFF
TGTGCCAGCATGCTAGACACCCAGGACACCGGGGAGCTGTTTTTT
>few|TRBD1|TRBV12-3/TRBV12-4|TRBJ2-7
CASSIKQGAEQYF
TGTGCCAGCAGTATAAAACAGGGGGCCGAGCAGTACTTC
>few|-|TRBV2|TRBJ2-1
CASSGPDQGNEQFF
TGTGCCAGCAGTGGTCCGGACCAGGGGAATGAGCAGTTCTTC
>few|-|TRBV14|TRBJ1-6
CASSQVLRSPLHF
TGTGCCAGCAGCCAAGTGTTACGGTCACCCCTCCACTTT
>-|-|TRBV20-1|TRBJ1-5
CSARGRSNQPQHF
TGCAGTGCTAGAGGACGGTCTAATCAGCCCCAGCATTTT
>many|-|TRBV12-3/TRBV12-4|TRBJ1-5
CASSSPREASNQPQHF
TGTGCCAGCAGTTCCCCCAGGGAGGCGAGCAATCAGCCCCAGCATTTT
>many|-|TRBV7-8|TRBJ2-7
CASSARGSSYEQYF
TGTGCCAGCAGCGCCCGGGGCTCCTCCTACGAGCAGTACTTC
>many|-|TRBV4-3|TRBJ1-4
CASSQEPYNVLFF
TGCGCCAGCAGCCAAGAGCCTTACAACGTACTGTTTTTT
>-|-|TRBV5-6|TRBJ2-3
CASSYDFRVSNTQYF
TGTGCCAGCAGCTACGATTTTCGGGTCTCTAATACGCAGTATTTT
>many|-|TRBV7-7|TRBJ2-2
CASRPGSTNTGELFF
TGTGCTAGCAGGCCCGGGTCCACTAACACCGGGGAGCTGTTTTTT
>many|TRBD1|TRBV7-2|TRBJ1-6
CASSLSGQGSSPLHF
TGTGCCAGCAGCTTATCGGGACAGGGCAGTTCACCCCTCCACTTT
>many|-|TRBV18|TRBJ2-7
CASSPEGYEQYF
TGTGCCAGCTCACCAGAGGGCTACGAGCAGTACTTC
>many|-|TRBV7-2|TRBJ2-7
CASSPSPRSAEQYF
TGTGCCAGCAGCCCATCCCCTAGGTCTGCCGAGCAGTACTTC
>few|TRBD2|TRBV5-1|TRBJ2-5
CASSLAPTSEETQYF
TGCGCCAGCAGCTTGGCGCCGACTAGCGAAGAGACCCAGTACTTC
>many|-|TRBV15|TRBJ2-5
CATSRDQGETQYF
TGTGCCACCAGCAGAGATCAGGGGGAGACCCAGTACTTC
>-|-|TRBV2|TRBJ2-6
CASRGRSGANVLTF
TGTGCCAGCAGGGGGCGCTCTGGGGCCAACGTCCTGACTTTC
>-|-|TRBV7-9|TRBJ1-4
CASSSQPQSATNEKLFF
TGTGCCAGCAGCTCACAACCACAATCTGCAACTAATGAAAAACTGTTTTTT
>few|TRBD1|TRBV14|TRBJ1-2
CASSQGSNRGINYGYTF
TGTGCCAGCAGCCAAGGCTCGAACAGGGGGATCAACTATGGCTACACCTTC
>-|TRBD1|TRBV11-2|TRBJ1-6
CASSWDRSYNSPLHF
TGTGCCAGCAGCTGGGACAGGTCCTATAATTCACCCCTCCACTTT
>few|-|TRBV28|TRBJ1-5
CASSLDQRGNQPQHF
TGTGCCAGCAGTTTAGATCAGCGGGGCAATCAGCCCCAGCATTTT
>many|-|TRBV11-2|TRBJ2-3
CASSLVPQGRASTDTQYF
TGTGCCAGCAGCTTAGTACCCCAGGGCAGAGCTAGCACAGATACGCAGTATTTT
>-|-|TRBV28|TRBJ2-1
CASSLGEQFF
TGTGCCAGCAGTTTAGGTGAGCAGTTCTTC
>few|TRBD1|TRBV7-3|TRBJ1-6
CASSAQGQNSPLHF
TGTGCCAGCAGCGCACAGGGGCAAAATTCACCCCTCCACTTT
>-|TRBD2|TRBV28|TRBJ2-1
CASSFSGGASYNEQFF
TGTGCCAGCAGTTTTAGCGGGGGGGCCTCCTACAATGAGCAGTTCTTC
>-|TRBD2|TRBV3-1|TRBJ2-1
CASSHAGLAGTWDEQFF
TGTGCCAGCAGCCATGCGGGACTAGCGGGGACCTGGGATGAGCAGTTCTTC
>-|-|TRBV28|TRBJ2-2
CASGANTGELFF
TGTGCCAGCGGGGCGAACACCGGGGAGCTGTTTTTT
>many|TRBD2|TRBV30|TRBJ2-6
CANRGGTGANVLTF
TGTGCTAACCGGGGGGGGACTGGGGCCAACGTCCTGACTTTC
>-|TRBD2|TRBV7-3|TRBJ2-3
CASSPSGASTDTQYF
TGTGCCAGCAGCCCTAGCGGGGCTAGCACAGATACGCAGTATTTT
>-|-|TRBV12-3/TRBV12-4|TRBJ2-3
CASRLFRAGDTQYF
TGTGCCAGCAGACTATTCCGGGCCGGAGATACGCAGTATTTT
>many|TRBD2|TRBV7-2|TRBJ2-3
CASSSGLAGGGRTQYF
TGTGCCAGCAGCTCGGGACTAGCGGGGGGAGGTCGGACGCAGTATTTT
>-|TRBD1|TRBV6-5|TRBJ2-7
CASSSGQGFFHEQYF
TGTGCCAGCAGCTCCGGACAGGGCTTTTTCCACGAGCAGTACTTC
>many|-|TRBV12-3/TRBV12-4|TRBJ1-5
CASSRQVNQPQHF
TGTGCCAGCAGTCGACAGGTTAATCAGCCCCAGCATTTT